This entry is about one T cell receptor beta chain. Its antigen is not known. This specimen comes from a study of T-cell reconstitution after alpha-beta-depleted transplantation in children. Notes on the study in general: The authors attributed T-cell counts and diversity one year after transplant mostly to newly produced T cells. Alpha-beta T cells about two months after transplant reportedly derived from several hundred expanded graft clones.

For TCRbeta, the library was prepared with unique molecular identifiers. MiXCR, run by TCRdb on the PCR reads, gives a single entry per CDR3 protein. The profile covers about 220,000 distinct CDR3 sequences, with 17% appearing a single time and around 45% taken by the ten largest. Specimen: PBMCs, mostly from graft donor cells, collected 360 days after TCRalphabeta/CD19-depleted stem cell transplant. This receptor was taken from a male patient under 10 years old who had a stem cell transplant for acute lymphoblastic leukemia, so the T cells may come from the graft donor.

CDR3 protein: CASTRLAGGYYEQYF. As DNA, the CDR3 is TGTGCCAGCACCCGACTAGCGGGGGGGTACTACGAGCAGTACTTC. The V and J genes are TRBV7-2 and TRBJ2-7; TRBD2 matches at 14 bases. V dropped 7 bases and J dropped 3; count of bases not matched to a gene: 5. The CDR3 spans 15 residues. CDR1 is SGHTA and CDR2 is FQGNSA in the germline V gene.